This record concerns one T cell receptor (beta chain) sequence. Antigen: not known. Sequencing of TCR beta was performed on blood CD8+ T cells and on blood CD4+ T cells. TEMRA cells were FACS-enriched, while CD8+ and CD4+ T cells were negatively isolated. Reverse transcription of roughly 0.45 to 1 ug RNA was performed with random hexamers. MiXCR was run by TCRdb on the immunoSEQ multiplex PCR reads, yielding one entry per CDR3 protein. The repertoire holds around 200,000 distinct CDR3 sequences, with about 95% as singletons. The data were taken from a study of CD8 T cells in Susac syndrome. Study findings and constraints: Susac syndrome CD4+ T cell repertoires showed no clonal expansion.

V was pared by 3 bases and J by 6 bases, with 5 bases of the junction left unmatched. The CDR3 spans 15 residues. CDR1 KGHDR and CDR2 SFDVKD come from the germline V gene. This clonotype was obtained from a human donor with Susac syndrome. Specimen: CD4+ T cells from PBMCs. The genes are TRBV24-1 and TRBJ2-1; 9 nucleotides agree with TRBD1. CDR3 amino acids: CATSDPGQGVNEQFF. The CDR3 coding sequence is TGTGCCACCAGTGATCCGGGACAGGGAGTCAATGAGCAGTTCTTC.